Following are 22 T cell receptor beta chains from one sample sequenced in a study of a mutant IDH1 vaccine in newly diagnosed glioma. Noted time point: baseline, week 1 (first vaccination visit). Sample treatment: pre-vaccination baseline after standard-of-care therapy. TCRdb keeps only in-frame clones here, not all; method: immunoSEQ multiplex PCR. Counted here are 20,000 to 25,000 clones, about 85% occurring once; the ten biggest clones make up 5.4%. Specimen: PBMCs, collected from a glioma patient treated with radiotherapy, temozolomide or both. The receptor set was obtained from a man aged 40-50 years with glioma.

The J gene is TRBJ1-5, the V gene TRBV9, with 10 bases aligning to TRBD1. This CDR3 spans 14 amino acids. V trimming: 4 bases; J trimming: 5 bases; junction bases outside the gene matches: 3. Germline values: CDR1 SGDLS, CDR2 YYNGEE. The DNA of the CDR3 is TGTGCCAGCAGCTTGGGACAGGGGTATCAGCCCCAGCATTTT. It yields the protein CASSLGQGYQPQHF.

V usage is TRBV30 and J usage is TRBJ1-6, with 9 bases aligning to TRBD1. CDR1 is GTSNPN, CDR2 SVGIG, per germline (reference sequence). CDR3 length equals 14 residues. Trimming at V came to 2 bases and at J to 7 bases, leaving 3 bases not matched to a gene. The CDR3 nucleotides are TGTGCCTGGAGTATACAGGGGGCAAATTCACCCCTCCACTTT. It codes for CAWSIQGANSPLHF.

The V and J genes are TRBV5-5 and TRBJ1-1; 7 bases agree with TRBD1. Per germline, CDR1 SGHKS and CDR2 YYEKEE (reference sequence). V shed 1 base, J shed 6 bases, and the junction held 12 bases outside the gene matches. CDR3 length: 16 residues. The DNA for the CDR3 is TGTGCCAGCAGCTTGCTCCCGCCACAGGGGCAGGCTGAAGCTTTCTTT. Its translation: CASSLLPPQGQAEAFF.

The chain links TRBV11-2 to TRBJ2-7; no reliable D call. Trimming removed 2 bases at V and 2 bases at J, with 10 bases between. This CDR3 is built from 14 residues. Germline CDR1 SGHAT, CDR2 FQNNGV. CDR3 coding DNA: TGTGCCAGCAGCTTAACACAGAAACCCTACGAGCAGTACGTC. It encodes CASSLTQKPYEQYV.

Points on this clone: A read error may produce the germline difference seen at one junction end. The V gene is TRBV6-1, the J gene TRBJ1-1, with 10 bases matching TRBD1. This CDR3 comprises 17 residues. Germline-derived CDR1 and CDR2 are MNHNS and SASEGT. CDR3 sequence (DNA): TGTGCCAGCCGTGACCTGGGACAGGGGAGTTGGAACACTGAAGCTTTCTTT. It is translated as CASRDLGQGSWNTEAFF.

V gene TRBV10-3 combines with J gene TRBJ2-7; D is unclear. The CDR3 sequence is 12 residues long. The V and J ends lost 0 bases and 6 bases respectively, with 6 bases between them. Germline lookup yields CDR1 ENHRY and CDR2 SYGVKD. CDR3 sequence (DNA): TGTGCCATCAGTGAGTCGTCGGTCGAGCAGTACGTC. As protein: CAISESSVEQYV.

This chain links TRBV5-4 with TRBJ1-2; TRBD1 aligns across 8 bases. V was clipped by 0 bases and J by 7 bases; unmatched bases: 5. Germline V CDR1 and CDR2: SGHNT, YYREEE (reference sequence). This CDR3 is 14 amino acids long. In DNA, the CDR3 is TGTGCCAGCAGCTTGGATCCAGGGGGCCGTGGCTACACCTTC. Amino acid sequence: CASSLDPGGRGYTF.

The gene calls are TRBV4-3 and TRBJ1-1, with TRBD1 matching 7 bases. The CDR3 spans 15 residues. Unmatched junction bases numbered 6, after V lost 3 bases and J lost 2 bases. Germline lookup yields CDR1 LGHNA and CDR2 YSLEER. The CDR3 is CASSQDQGVNTEAFF. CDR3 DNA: TGCGCCAGCAGCCAGGACCAGGGGGTTAACACTGAAGCTTTCTTT.

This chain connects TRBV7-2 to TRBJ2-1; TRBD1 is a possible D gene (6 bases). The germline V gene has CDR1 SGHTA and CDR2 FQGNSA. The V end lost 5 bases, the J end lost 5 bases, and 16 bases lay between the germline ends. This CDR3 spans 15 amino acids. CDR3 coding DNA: TGTGCCAGCAGCCCATACAAAGGACAGCACAATGAGCAGTTCTTC. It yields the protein CASSPYKGQHNEQFF.

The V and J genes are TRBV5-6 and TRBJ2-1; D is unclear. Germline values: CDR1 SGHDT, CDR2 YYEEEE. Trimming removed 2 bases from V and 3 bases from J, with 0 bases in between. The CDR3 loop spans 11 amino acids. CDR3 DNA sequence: TGTGCCAGCAGCTTCTACAATGAGCAGTTCTTC. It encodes CASSFYNEQFF.

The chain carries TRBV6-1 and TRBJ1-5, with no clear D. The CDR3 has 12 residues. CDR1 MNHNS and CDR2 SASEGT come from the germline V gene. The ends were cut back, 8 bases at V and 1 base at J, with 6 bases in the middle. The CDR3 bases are TGTGCCAGCGCCCCGAGCAATCAGCCCCAGCATTTT. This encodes CASAPSNQPQHF.

CDR3 loop: CASSPRSTNTEAFF. Written as DNA, the CDR3 is TGCGCCAGCAGCCCCCGGAGTACGAACACTGAAGCTTTCTTT. The chain couples TRBV5-1 to TRBJ1-1; no clear D. Germline V gives CDR1 SGHRS, CDR2 YFSETQ. V was trimmed by 4 bases and J by 1 base, leaving 11 bases between them. The CDR3 has 14 residues.

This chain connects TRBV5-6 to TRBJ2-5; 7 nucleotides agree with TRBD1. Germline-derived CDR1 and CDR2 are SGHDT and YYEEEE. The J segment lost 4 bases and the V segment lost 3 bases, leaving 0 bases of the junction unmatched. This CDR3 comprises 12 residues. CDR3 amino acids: CASSYRGETQYF. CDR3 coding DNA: TGTGCCAGCAGCTACAGGGGAGAGACCCAGTACTTC.

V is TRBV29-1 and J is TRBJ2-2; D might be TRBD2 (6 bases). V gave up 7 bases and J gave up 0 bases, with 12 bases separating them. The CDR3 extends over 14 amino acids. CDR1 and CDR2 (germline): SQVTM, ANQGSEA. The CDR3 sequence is CSGGDPANTGELFF. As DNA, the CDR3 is TGCAGCGGGGGGGACCCAGCGAACACCGGGGAGCTGTTTTTT.

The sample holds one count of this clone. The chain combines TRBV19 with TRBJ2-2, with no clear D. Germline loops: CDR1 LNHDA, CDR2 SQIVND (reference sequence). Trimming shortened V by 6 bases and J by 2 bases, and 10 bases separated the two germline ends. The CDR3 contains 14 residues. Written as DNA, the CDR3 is TGTGCCAGTAGGAACACCGATAACACCGGGGAGCTGTTTTTT. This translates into CASRNTDNTGELFF.

CDR3 DNA sequence: TGTGCCACCAGCAGTAAAAGGGGACAGGGCAGTGAGCAGTTCTTC. It is translated as CATSSKRGQGSEQFF. The chain employs TRBV15 and TRBJ2-1; 9 bases are shared with TRBD1. From germline, CDR1 is LNHNV and CDR2 YYDKDF (reference sequence). The CDR3 totals 15 residues. J gave up 9 bases and V 3 bases, and 9 bases lay outside the gene matches.

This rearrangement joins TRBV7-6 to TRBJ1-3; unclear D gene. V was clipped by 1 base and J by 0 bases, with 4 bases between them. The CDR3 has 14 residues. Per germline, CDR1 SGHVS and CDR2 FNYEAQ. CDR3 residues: CASSLDISGNTIYF. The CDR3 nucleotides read TGTGCCAGCAGCTTAGACATCTCTGGAAACACCATATATTTT.

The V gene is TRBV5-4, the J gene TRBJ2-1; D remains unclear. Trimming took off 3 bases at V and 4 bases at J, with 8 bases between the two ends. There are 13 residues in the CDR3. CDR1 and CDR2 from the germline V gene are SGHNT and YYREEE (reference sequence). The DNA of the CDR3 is TGTGCCAGCAGCTCCGGTGAATACAATGAGCAGTTCTTC. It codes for CASSSGEYNEQFF.

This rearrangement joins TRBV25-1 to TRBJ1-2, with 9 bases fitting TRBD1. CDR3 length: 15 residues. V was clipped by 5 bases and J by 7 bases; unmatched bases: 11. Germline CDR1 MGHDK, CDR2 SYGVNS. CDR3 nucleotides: TGTGCCAGCAGTCCTCTGGAGGACAGGGGTGGTGGCTACACCTTC. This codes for CASSPLEDRGGGYTF.

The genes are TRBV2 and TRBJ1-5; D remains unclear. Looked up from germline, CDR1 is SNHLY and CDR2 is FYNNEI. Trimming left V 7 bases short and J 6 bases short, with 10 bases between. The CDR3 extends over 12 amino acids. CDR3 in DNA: TGTGCCAGCAACGCGGGAGGTCAGCCCCAGCATTTT. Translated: CASNAGGQPQHF.

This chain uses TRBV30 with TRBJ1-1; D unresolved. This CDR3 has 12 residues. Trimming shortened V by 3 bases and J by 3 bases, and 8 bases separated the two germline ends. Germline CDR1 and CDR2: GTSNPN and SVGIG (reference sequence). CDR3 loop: CAWSPADTEAFF. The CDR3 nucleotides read TGTGCCTGGAGCCCTGCAGACACTGAAGCTTTCTTT.

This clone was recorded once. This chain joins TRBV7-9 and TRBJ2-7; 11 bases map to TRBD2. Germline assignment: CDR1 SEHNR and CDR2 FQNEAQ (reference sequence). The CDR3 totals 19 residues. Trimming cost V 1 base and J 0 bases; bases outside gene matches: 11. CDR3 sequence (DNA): TGTGCCAGCAGCTTAGGACTTACTAGCGGGAGAGCCAGCTCCTACGAGCAGTACTTC. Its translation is CASSLGLTSGRASSYEQYF.